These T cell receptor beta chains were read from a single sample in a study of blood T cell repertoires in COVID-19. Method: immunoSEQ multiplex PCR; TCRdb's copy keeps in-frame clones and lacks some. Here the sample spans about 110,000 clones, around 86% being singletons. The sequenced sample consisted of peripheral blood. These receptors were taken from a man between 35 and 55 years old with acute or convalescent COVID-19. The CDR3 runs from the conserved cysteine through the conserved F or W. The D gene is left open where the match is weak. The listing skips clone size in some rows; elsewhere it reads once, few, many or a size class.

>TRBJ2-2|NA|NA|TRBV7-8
CASSARLGNTGELFF
TGTGCCAGCAGCGCGAGACTAGGCAACACCGGGGAGCTGTTTTTT
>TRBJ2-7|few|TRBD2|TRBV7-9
CATTREGPSEQYF
TGTGCCACCACACGGGAGGGACCTTCCGAGCAGTACTTC
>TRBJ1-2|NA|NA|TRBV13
CASKSRAHYGYTF
TGTGCCAGCAAAAGCAGGGCTCACTATGGCTACACCTTC
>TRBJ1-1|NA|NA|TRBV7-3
CASSQVRDTEAFF
TGTGCCAGCAGCCAAGTACGCGACACTGAAGCTTTCTTT
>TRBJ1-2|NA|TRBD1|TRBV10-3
CAIRGGQGEGYTF
TGTGCCATCAGGGGAGGACAGGGAGAAGGCTACACCTTC
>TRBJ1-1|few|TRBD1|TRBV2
CASSRTGNTEAFF
TGTGCCAGCAGTCGGACAGGGAACACTGAAGCTTTCTTT
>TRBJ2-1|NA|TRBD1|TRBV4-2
CASSQGQAGGEQFF
TGTGCCAGCAGCCAGGGACAGGCGGGCGGTGAGCAGTTCTTC
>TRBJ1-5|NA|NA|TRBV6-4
CASSKTGGQPQHF
TGTGCCAGCAGTAAGACGGGTGGCCAGCCCCAGCATTTT
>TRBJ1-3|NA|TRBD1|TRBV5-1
CASSLGQGGNTIYF
TGCGCCAGCAGCTTGGGACAGGGGGGAAACACCATATATTTT
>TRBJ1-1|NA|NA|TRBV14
CASSLMNTEAFF
TGTGCCAGCAGCCTCATGAACACTGAAGCTTTCTTT
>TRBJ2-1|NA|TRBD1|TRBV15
CATSRRQGIDDEQFF
TGTGCCACCAGCAGGAGACAGGGAATAGACGATGAGCAGTTCTTC
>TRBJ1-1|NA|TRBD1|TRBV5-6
CASSSGTGGLGTEAFF
TGTGCCAGCAGCTCAGGGACAGGGGGGCTTGGCACTGAAGCTTTCTTT
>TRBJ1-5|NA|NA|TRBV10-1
CASLNYSNQPQHF
TGCGCCAGCCTGAACTATAGCAATCAGCCCCAGCATTTT
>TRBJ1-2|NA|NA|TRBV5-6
CASSSDSYGYTF
TGTGCCAGCAGCTCGGACAGCTATGGCTACACCTTC
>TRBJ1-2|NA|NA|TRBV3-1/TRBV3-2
CASSRGWGEANYGYTF
TGTGCCAGCAGCCGGGGATGGGGGGAAGCTAACTATGGCTACACCTTC
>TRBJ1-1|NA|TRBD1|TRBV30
CAWTRDRGHTEAFF
TGTGCCTGGACTAGAGACAGGGGGCACACTGAAGCTTTCTTT
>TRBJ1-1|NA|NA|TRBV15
CATSRDSATEAFF
TGTGCCACCAGCAGAGATAGCGCCACTGAAGCTTTCTTT
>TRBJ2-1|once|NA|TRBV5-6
CASSYRGEQFF
TGTGCCAGCAGCTATCGCGGTGAGCAGTTCTTC
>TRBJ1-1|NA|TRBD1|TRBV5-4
CASSLRQGNTEAFF
TGTGCCAGCAGCTTGCGACAGGGGAACACTGAAGCTTTCTTT
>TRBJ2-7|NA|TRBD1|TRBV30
CAWTSGQGAYEQYF
TGTGCCTGGACCTCGGGACAGGGAGCCTACGAGCAGTACTTC
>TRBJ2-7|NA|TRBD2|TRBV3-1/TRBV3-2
CASSHTNPGLAGREQYF
TGTGCCAGCAGCCATACGAACCCGGGACTAGCGGGACGGGAGCAGTACTTC
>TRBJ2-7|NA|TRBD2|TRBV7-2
CASSRNPSGSYEQYF
TGTGCCAGCAGCCGGAACCCTAGCGGTTCCTACGAGCAGTACTTC
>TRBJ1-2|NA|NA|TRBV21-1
CASSKWTGEGGYTF
TGTGCCAGCAGCAAGTGGACAGGGGAGGGTGGCTACACCTTC